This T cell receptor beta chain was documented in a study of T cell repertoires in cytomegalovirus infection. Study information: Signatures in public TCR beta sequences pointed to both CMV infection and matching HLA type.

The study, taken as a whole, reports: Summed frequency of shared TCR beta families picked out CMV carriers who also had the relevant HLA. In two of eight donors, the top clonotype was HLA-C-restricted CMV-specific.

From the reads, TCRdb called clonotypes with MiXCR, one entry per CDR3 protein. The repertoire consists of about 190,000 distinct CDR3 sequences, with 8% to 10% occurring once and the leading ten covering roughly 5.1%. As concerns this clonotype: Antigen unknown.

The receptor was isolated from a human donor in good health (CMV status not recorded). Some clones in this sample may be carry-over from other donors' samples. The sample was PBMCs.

CDR3 region: CASSFLVAGVTDTQYF. DNA for the CDR3: TGTGCCAGCAGCTTTCTGGTAGCGGGGGTCACAGATACGCAGTATTTT. This chain links TRBV7-9 with TRBJ2-3; TRBD2 matches 9 bases. CDR1 SEHNR and CDR2 FQNEAQ come from the germline V gene (reference sequence). The CDR3 has 16 residues. Trimming at V came to 3 bases and at J to 2 bases, leaving 6 bases not matched to a gene.